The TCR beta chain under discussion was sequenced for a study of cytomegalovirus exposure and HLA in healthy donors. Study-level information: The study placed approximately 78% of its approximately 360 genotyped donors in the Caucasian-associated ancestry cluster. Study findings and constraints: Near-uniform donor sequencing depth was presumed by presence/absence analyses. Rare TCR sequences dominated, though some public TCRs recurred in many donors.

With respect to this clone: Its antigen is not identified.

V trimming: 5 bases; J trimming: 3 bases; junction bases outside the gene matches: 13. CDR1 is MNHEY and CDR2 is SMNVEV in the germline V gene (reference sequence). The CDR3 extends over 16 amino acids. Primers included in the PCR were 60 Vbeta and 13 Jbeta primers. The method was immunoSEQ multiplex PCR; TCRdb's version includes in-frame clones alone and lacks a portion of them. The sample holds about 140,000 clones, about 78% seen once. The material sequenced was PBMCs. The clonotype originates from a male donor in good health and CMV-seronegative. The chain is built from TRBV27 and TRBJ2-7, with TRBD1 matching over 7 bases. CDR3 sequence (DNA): TGTGCCAGCAGTACCACAAACCGGGACAGAGACTACGAGCAGTACTTC. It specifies CASSTTNRDRDYEQYF.